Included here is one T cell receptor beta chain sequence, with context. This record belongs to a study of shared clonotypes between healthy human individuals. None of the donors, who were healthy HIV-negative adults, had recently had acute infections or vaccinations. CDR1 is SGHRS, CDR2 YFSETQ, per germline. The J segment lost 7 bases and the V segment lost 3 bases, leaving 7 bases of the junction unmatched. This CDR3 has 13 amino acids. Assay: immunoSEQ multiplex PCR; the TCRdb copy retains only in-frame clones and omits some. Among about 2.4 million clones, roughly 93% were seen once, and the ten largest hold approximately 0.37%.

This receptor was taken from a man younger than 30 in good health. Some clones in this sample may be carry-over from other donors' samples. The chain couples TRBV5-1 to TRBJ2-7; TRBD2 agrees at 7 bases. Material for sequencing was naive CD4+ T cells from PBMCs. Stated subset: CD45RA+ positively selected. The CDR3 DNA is TGCGCCAGCAGCTCGGGACTACTCAGGGAGCAGTACTTC. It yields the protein CASSSGLLREQYF.